This is a list of T cell receptor beta chains from one sample in a study of T-cell memory formation after mild COVID-19. TCRdb reprocessed the 5' RACE reads via MiXCR and lists one record per CDR3 protein. The table includes approximately 210,000 distinct CDR3 sequences, about 10% detected once. Input material: PBMCs or a T cell subset sorted from them (not recorded which). These receptor sequences come from a man aged 18 to 29 who had mild COVID-19 (a few samples of this study predate the infection). Cell type and time point are not known. Both conserved end residues are part of each CDR3. Each record gives: V gene, CDR3 protein.

TRBV5-1 | CASSFGVMETQYF
TRBV12-3/TRBV12-4 | CASSGQGDNQPQHF
TRBV5-1 | CASSLADRGLDGYTF
TRBV3-1 | CASSQREEQYF
TRBV5-1 | CASSRLAGGPETQYF
TRBV7-2 | CASSYYGDQETQYF
TRBV29-1 | CSVERVNEKLFF
TRBV20-1 | CSARDTGIDTQYF
TRBV7-3 | CASSLVVEQGNYGYTF
TRBV20-1 | CSAGRNTEAFF
TRBV7-2 | CASSLRRGTPTDTQYF
TRBV28 | CASRAGGRNEQFF
TRBV10-3 | CAISLSGETQYF
TRBV18 | CASSPLQEVTGELFF
TRBV6-5 | CASSYSGGLGQETQYF
TRBV20-1 | CSARDPTSRGPDTQYF
TRBV7-2 | CASSLFGAGAADTQYF
TRBV20-1 | CSAFSGGRQETQYF
TRBV5-1 | CASTILPTAQGAGANVLTF
TRBV4-3 | CASSWTASYSYEQYF
TRBV19 | CASTGGPYTGELFF
TRBV20-1 | CSARDPGSGGYNEQFF
TRBV6-2/TRBV6-3 | CASSKEVGSSYEQYF
TRBV4-3 | CASSQEWSGPTDTQYF
TRBV3-1 | CASTPDRVNEKLFF
TRBV5-1 | CASSFGTSGGSETQYF
TRBV11-2 | CASSFLDSGANVLTF
TRBV24-1 | CATGRGTDTQYF
TRBV18 | CASSPGFTEAFF
TRBV3-1 | CASSQDDGPRFETQYF
TRBV7-2 | CASSLGQGRGIYGYTF
TRBV6-6 | CASSDYSGNPYNEQFF
TRBV20-1 | CSAPNRDSTDTQYF
TRBV20-1 | CSARGQGQPQHF
TRBV5-1 | CASSQDGPPDEQFF
TRBV6-5 | CATQGGETQYF
TRBV5-1 | CASSDGRSRGRNEQFF
TRBV6-2/TRBV6-3 | CASSLTARGANVLTF
TRBV7-9 | CASSPRGGGPSAKNIQYF
TRBV5-1 | CASKEEPSGNTIYF
TRBV4-3 | CASSQDPPGGLAGYNSPLHF
TRBV7-9 | CASSFWGRDEQYF
TRBV5-5 | CASSLDFRGYTF
TRBV12-3/TRBV12-4 | CASRVSGGNQETQYF
TRBV4-1 | CASSQLPGQFNQPQHF
TRBV10-3 | CAISETLTDTQYF
TRBV12-3/TRBV12-4 | CASSFLVAGELFF
TRBV4-1 | CASSQVLASGTGGNQPQHF
TRBV6-2/TRBV6-3 | CASSQGVPPGYTF
TRBV19 | CASRDRQNTEAFF
TRBV18 | CASSPQDEQFF
TRBV5-1 | CASSPQHGFQETQYF
TRBV18 | CASSPIAGMNIQYF
TRBV27 | CASSPLGVLLNNEQFF
TRBV11-2 | CANGDRNTGELFF
TRBV9 | CASSVGAPLTLYGYTF
TRBV20-1 | CSASRGTQETQYF